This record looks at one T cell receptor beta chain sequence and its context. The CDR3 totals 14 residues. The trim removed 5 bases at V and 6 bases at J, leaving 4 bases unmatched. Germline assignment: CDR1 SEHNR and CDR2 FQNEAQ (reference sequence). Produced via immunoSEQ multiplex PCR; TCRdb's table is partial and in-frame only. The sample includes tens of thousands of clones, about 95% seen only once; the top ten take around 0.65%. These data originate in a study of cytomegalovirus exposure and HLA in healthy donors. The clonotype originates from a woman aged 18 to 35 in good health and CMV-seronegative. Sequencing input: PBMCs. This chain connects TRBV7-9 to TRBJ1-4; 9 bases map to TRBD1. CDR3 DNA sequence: TGTGCCAGCAGCCCGGGACAGGGATATGAAAAACTGTTTTTT. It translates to CASSPGQGYEKLFF.